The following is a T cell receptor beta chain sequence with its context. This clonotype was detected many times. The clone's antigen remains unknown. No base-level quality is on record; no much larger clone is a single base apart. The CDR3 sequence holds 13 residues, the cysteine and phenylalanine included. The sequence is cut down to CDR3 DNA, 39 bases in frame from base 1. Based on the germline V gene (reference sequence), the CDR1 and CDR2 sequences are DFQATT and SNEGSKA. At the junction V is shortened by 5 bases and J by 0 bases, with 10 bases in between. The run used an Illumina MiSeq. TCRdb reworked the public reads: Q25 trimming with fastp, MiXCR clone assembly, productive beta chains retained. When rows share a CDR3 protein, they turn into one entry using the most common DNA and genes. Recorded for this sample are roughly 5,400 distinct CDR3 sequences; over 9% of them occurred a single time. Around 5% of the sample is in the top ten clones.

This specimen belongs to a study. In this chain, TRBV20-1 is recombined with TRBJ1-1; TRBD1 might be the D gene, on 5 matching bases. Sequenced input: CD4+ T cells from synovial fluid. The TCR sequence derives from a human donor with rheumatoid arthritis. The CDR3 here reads CSARDLLNTEAFF. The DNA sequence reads TGCAGTGCTCGGGACCTCTTGAACACTGAAGCTTTCTTT.